The clone carrying this T cell receptor (beta chain) was recorded only once. Its antigen is as yet unknown. The data are from a study of immune evolution from preneoplasia to lung adenocarcinoma. TCRdb's copy holds only in-frame clones and misses some; the assay was immunoSEQ multiplex PCR. The sample consists of approximately 11,000 clones, under 80% of them appearing once. General study points: Normal lung had highest clonality; later lesions appeared denser, more diverse. From normal lung to invasive adenocarcinoma, top clone frequencies appeared to decrease.

Germline-derived CDR1 and CDR2 are KGHSH and LQKENI. V was clipped by 6 bases and J by 4 bases; unmatched bases: 5. The CDR3 covers 15 residues. V is TRBV18 and J is TRBJ1-4; 10 nucleotides line up with TRBD1. The sequence came from a person aged 55-79 years with lung adenocarcinoma. Sequenced material: FFPE minimally invasive lung adenocarcinoma tissue. The CDR3 reads CASSLGQGYNEKLFF. The DNA of the CDR3 is TGTGCCAGCTCGCTGGGACAGGGGTATAATGAAAAACTGTTTTTT.